What follows is one T cell receptor beta chain and its context. The target antigen is unknown. The cDNA had a unique molecular identifier and a template-switch universal primer site. Each CDR3 protein is one row after TCRdb ran MiXCR on the 5' RACE reads. The table records 1.5 million or so distinct CDR3 sequences, around 29% of them present only once. This specimen comes from a study of identical twins. Findings of the study overall: The degree of excess twin sharing was weaker in beta out-of-frame sequences. With monozygotic twins, out-of-frame TCR alpha sharing exceeded what models estimated. In cord blood, abundant beta clonotypes had fewer insertions; memory showed no trend.

The V and J ends lost 2 bases and 4 bases respectively, with 15 bases between them. The CDR3 has 15 residues. Germline assignment: CDR1 DFQATT and CDR2 SNEGSKA (reference sequence). This chain connects TRBV20-1 to TRBJ1-5, with D perhaps matching TRBD1 (5 bases). The sequencing input was cord blood. This clonotype originated in a newborn girl in good health. The CDR3 DNA reads TGCAGTGCTAGATTACCGGCAGGGTGGAATCAGCCCCAGCATTTT. It codes for CSARLPAGWNQPQHF.